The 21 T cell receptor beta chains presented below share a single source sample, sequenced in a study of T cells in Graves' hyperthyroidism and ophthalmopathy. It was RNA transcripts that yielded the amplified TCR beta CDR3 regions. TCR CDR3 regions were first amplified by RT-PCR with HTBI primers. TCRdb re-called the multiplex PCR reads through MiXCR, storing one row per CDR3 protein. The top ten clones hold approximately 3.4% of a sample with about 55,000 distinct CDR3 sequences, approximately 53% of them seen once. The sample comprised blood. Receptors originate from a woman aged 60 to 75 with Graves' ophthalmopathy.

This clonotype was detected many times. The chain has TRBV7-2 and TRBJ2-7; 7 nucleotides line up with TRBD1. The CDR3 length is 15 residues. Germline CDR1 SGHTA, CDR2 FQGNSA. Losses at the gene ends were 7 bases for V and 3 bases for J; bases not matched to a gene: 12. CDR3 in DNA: TGTGCCAGCACCCCGTATGGGGACAGTGTCTACGAGCAGTACTTC. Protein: CASTPYGDSVYEQYF.

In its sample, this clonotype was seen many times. The CDR3 nucleotides read TGTGCCAGCAGCCATGAACTAGTCCCCCGCACAGATACGCAGTATTTT. Translating gives CASSHELVPRTDTQYF. This sequence joins TRBV3-1 and TRBJ2-3; D possibly corresponds to TRBD2 (5 bases). From germline, CDR1 is LGHDT and CDR2 YNNKEL (reference sequence). V lost 3 bases and J 1 base, leaving 14 bases between the germline ends. The CDR3 consists of 16 residues.

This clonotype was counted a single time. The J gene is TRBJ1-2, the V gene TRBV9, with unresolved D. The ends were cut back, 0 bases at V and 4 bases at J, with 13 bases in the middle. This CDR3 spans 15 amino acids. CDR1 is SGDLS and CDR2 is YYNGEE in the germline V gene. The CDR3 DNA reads TGTGCCAGCAGCGTAGCTCTAGGAAAGACCTATGGCTACACCTTC. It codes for CASSVALGKTYGYTF.

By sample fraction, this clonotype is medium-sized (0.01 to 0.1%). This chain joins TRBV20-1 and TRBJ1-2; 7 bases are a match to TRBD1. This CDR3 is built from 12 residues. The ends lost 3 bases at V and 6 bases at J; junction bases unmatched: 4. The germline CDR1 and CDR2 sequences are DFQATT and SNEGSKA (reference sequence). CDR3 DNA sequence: TGCAGTGCTAGCCGGGACAGTCATGGCTACACCTTC. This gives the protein CSASRDSHGYTF.

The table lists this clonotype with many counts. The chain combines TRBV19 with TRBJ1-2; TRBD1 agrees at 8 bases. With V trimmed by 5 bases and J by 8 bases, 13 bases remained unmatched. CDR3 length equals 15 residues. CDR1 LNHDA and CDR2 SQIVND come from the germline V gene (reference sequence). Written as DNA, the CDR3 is TGTGCCAGTAGTCGGGGGACAGGCTCCGATTTGGGCTACACCTTC. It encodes CASSRGTGSDLGYTF. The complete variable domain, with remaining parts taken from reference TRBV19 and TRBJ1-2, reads DGGITQSPKYLFRKEGQNVTLSCEQNLNHDAMYWYRQDPGQGLRLIYYSQIVNDFQKGDIAEGYSVSREKKESFPLTVTSAQKNPTAFYLCASSRGTGSDLGYTFGSGTRLTVV.

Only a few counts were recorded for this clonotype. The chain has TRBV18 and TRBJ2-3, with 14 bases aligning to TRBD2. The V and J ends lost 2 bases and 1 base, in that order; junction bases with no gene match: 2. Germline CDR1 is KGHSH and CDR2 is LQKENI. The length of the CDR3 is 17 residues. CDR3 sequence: CASSPLGLAGGTDTQYF. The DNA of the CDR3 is TGTGCCAGCTCACCATTGGGACTAGCGGGAGGCACAGATACGCAGTATTTT.

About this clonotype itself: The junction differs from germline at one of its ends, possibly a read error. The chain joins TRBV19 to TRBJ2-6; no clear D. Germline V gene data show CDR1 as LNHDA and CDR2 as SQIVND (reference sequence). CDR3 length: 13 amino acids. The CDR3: CAGRVSGANVLTF. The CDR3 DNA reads TGTGCCGGTAGAGTGTCTGGGGCCAACGTCCTGACTTTC. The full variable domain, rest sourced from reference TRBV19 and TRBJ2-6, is DGGITQSPKYLFRKEGQNVTLSCEQNLNHDAMYWYRQDPGQGLRLIYYSQIVNDFQKGDIAEGYSVSREKKESFPLTVTSAQKNPTAFYLCAGRVSGANVLTFGAGSRLTVL.

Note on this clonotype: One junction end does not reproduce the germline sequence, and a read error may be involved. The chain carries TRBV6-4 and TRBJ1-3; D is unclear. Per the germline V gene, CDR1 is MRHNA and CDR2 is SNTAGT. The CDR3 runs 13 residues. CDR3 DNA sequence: TGTGCCAGCAGCTTCCAGGCGGGAAGCACCATATATTTT. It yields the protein CASSFQAGSTIYF.

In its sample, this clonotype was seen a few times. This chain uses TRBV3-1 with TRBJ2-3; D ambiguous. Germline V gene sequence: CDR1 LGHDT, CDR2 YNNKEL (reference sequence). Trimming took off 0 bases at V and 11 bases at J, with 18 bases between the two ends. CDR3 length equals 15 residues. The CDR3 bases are TGTGCCAGCAGCCAAGATAGGACGGAGAACAATGAGCAGTATTTT. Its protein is CASSQDRTENNEQYF.

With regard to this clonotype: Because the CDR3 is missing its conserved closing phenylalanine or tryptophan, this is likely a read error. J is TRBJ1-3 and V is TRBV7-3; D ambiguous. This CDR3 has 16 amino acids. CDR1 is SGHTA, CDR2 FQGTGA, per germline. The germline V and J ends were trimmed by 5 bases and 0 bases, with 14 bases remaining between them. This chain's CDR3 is CASSPPLANSGNTIYL. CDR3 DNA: TGTGCCAGCAGCCCCCCCCTGGCGAACTCTGGAAACACCATATATTTG.

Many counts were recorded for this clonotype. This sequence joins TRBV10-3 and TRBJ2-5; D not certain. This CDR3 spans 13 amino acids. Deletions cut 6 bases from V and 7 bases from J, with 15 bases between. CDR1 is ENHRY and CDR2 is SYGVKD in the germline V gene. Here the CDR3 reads CAIRIEGWGTQYF. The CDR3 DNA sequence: TGTGCCATCAGGATCGAAGGCTGGGGGACCCAGTACTTC.

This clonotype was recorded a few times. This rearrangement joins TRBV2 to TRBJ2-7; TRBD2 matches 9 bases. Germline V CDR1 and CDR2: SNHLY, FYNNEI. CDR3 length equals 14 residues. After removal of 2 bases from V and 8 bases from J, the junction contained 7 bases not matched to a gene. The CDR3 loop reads CASSERREGSQQYF. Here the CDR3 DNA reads TGTGCCAGCAGTGAACGGCGGGAGGGTTCCCAGCAGTACTTC. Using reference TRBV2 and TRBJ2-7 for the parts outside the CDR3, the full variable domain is EPEVTQTPSHQVTQMGQEVILRCVPISNHLYFYWYRQILGQKVEFLVSFYNNEISEKSEIFDDQFSVERPDGSNFTLKIRSTKLEDSAMYFCASSERREGSQQYFGPGTRLTVT.

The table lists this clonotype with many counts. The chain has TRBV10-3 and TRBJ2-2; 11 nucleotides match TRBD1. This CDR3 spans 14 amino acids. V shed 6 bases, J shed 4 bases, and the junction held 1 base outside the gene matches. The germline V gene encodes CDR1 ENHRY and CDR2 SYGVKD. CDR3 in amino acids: CAIRGTGGTGELFF. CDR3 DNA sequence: TGTGCCATCAGAGGGACAGGGGGCACCGGGGAGCTGTTTTTT.

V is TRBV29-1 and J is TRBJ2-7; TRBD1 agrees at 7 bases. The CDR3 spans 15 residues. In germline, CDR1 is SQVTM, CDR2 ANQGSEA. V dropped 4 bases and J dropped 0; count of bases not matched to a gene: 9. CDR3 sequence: CSVGTPGQSSYEQYF. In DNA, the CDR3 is TGCAGCGTTGGAACGCCGGGACAGAGCTCCTACGAGCAGTACTTC.

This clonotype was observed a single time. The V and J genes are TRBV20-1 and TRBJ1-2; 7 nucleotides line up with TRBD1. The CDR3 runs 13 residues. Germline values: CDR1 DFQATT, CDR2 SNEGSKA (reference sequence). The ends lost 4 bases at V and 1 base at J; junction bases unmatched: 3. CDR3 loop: CSANRQGNYGYTF. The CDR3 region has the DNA TGCAGTGCTAACCGACAGGGTAACTATGGCTACACCTTC.

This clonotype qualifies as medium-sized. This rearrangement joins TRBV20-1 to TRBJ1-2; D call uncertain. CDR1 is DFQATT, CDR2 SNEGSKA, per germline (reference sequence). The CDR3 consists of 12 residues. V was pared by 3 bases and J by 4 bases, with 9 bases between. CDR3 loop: CSARQSGYGYTF. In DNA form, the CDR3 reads TGCAGTGCTAGGCAGAGCGGCTATGGCTACACCTTC.

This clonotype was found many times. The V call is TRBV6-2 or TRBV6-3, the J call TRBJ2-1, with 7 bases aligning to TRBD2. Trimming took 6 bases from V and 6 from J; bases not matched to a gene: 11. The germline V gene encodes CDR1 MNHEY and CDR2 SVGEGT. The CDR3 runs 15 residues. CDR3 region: CASSSLGGEVNEQFF. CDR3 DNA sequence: TGTGCCAGCAGCTCCTTGGGGGGGGAGGTCAATGAGCAGTTCTTC.

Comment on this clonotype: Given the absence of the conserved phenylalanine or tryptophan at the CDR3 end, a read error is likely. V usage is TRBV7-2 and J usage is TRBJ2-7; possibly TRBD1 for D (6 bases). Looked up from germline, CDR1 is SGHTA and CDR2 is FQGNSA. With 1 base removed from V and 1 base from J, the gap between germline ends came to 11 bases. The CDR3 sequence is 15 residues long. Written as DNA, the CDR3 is TGTGCCAGCAGCTTAGATGTCGGGACATCCTACGAGCAGTACCTC. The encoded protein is CASSLDVGTSYEQYL.

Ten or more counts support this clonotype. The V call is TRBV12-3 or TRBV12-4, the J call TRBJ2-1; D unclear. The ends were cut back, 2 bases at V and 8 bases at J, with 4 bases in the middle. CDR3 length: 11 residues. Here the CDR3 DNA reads TGTGCCAGCAGTTTATCCCATGAGCAGTTCTTC. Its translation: CASSLSHEQFF.

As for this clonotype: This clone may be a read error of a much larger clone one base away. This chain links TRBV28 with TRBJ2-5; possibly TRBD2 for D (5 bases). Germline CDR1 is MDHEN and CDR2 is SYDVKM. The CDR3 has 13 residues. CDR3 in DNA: TGTGCCAGCAGTACCCCGGGTGGGGAGACCCGGTACTTC. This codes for CASSTPGGETRYF.

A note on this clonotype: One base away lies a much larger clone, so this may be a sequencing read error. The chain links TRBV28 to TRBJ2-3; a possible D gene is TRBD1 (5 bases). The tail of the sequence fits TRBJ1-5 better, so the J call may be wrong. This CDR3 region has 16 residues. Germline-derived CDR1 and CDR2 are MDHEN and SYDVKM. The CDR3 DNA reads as TGTGCCAGCAGTTCGACTAGCGGGGGTTTTGCAGATACGCAGCATTTT. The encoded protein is CASSSTSGGFADTQHF.